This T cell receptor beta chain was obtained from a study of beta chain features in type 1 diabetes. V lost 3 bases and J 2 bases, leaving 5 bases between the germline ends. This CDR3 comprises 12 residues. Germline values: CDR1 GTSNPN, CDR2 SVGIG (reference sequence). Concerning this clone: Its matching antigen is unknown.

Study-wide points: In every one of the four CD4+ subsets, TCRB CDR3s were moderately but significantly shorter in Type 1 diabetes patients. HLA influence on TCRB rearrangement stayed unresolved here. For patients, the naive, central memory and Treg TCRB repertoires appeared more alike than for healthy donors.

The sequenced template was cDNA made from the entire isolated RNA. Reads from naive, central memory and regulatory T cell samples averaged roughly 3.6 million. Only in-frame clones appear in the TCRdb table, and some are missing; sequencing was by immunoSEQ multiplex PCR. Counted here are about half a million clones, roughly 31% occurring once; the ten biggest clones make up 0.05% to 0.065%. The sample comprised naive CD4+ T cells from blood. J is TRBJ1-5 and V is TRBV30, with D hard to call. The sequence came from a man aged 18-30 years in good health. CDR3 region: CAWSWGNQPQHF. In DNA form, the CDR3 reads TGTGCCTGGAGCTGGGGCAATCAGCCCCAGCATTTT.